This T cell receptor beta chain originates from a study of CD8+CD57+ T cells in acquired aplastic anemia. Overall study: Healthy donors yielded 9.5 million to 11 million CD4+ cell reads on average. Study-level results: Patients and controls were found to share 25 to 35 CD8+ CDR3 sequences. No significant patient-versus-control difference appeared in CD8+ Simpson's diversity.

The V segment lost 4 bases and the J segment 0 bases; nucleotides outside the gene matches: 2. CDR1 is MNHNY and CDR2 is SVGAGI in the germline V gene (reference sequence). This CDR3 contains 14 residues. As to this clonotype: Its antigen is not identified.

Genomic DNA, the template, was used for profiling of the TCR beta VDJ and CDR3. MiXCR, applied by TCRdb to the reads, yields one record per CDR3 protein. Among roughly 200,000 distinct CDR3 sequences listed, 61% were seen once. V gene TRBV6-6 combines with J gene TRBJ2-7; 8 bases are a match to TRBD2. This sequence originates from a human donor in good health. Sequenced input: sorted CD4+, CD8+, or CD8+CD57+ T cells (not recorded which) from PBMCs. CDR3 nucleotides: TGTGCCAGCAGTTTACTAGCGGACTCCTACGAGCAGTACTTC. It translates to CASSLLADSYEQYF.